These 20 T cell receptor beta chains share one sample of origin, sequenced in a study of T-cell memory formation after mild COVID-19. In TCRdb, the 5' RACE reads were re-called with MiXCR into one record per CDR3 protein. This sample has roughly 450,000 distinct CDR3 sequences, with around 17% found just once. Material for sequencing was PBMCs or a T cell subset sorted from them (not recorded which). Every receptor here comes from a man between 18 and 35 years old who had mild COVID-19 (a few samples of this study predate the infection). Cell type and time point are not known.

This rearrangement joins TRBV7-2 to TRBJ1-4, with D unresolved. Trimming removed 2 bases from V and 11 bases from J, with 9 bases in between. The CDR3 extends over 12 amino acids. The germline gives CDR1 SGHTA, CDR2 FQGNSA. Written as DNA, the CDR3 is TGTGCCAGCAGCTTACAGTCGGGGAAACTGTTTTTT. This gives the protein CASSLQSGKLFF.

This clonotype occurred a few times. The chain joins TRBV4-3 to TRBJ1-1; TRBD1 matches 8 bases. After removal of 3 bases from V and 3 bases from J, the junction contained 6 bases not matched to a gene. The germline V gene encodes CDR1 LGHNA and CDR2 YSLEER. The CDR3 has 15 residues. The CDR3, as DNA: TGCGCCAGCAGCCATGAGCCGACAGGGGACACTGAAGCTTTCTTT. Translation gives CASSHEPTGDTEAFF.

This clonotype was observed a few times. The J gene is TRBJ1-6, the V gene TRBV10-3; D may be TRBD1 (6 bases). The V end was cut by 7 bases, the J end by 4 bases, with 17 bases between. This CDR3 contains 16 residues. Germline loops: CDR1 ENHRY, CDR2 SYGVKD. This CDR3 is CAINTDRSPYNSPLHF. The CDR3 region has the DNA TGTGCCATCAACACCGACAGGAGCCCATATAATTCACCCCTCCACTTT.

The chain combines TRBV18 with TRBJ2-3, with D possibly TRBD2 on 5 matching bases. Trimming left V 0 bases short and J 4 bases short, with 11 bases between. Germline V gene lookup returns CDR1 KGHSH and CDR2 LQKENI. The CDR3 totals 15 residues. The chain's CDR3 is CASSPPRGNADTQYF. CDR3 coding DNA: TGTGCCAGCTCACCACCCCGGGGTAACGCAGATACGCAGTATTTT.

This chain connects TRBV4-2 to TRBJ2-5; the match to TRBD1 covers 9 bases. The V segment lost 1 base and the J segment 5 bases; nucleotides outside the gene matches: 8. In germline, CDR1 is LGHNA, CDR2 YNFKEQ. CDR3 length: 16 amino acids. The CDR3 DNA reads TGTGCCAGCAGCCAAGCCTTAGACAGGGGGAGGGAGACCCAGTACTTC. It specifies CASSQALDRGRETQYF.

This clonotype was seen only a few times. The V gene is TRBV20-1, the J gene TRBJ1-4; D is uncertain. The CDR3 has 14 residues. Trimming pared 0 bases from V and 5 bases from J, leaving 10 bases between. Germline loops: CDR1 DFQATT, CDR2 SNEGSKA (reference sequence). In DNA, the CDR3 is TGCAGTGCTAGAGACCGATCGGGCAATGAAAAACTGTTTTTT. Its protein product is CSARDRSGNEKLFF.

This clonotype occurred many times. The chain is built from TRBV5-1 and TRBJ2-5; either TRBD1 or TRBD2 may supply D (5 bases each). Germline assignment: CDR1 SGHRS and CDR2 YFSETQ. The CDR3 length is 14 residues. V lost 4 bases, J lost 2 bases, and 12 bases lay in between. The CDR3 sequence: CASSPGTAQETQYF. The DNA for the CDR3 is TGCGCCAGCAGCCCCGGGACGGCGCAAGAGACCCAGTACTTC. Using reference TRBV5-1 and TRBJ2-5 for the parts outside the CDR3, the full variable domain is KAGVTQTPRYLIKTRGQQVTLSCSPISGHRSVSWYQQTPGQGLQFLFEYFSETQRNKGNFPGRFSGRQFSNSRSEMNVSTLELGDSALYLCASSPGTAQETQYFGPGTRLLVL.

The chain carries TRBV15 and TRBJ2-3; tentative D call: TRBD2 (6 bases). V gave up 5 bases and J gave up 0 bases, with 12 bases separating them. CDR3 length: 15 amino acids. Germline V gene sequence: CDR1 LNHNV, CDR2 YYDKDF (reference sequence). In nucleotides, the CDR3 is TGTGCCACCAGCCCCGGGACTGCTAGCACAGATACGCAGTATTTT. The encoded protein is CATSPGTASTDTQYF.

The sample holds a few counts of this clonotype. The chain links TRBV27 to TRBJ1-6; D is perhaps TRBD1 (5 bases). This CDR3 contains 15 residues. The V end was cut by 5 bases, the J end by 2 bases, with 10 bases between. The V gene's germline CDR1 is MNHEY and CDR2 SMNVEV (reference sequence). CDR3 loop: CASSPGITYNSPLHF. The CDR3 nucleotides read TGTGCCAGCAGTCCAGGGATCACCTATAATTCACCCCTCCACTTT.

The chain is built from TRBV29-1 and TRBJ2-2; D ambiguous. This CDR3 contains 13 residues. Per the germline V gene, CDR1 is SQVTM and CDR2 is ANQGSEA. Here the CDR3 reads CGSSAISTGELFF. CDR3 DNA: TGCGGCTCATCCGCGATAAGCACCGGGGAGCTGTTTTTT.

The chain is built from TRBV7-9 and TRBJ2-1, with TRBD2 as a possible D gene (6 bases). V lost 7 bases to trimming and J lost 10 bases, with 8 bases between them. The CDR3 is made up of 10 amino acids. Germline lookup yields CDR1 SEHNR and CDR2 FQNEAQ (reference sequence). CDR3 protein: CASTSGEQFF. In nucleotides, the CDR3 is TGTGCCAGCACCAGCGGGGAGCAGTTCTTC.

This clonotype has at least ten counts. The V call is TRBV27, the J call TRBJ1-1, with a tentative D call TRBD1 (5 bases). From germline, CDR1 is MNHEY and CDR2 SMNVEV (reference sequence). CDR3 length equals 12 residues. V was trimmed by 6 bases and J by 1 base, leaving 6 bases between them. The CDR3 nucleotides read TGTGCCAGCAGGCAGGGGAACACTGAAGCTTTCTTT. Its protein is CASRQGNTEAFF.

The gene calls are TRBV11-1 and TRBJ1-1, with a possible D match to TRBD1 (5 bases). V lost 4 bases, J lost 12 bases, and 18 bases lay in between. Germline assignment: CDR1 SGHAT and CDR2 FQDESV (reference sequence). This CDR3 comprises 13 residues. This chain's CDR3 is CASSYEGTPRTFF. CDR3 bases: TGTGCCAGCAGCTACGAGGGGACCCCGAGAACTTTCTTT.

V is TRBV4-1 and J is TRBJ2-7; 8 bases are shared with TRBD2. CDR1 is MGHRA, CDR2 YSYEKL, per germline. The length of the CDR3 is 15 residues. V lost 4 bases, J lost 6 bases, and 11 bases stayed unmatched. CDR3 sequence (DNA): TGCGCCAGCAGCCCGAGACGGCGGGGGGACGGCGAGCAGTACGTC. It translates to CASSPRRRGDGEQYV.

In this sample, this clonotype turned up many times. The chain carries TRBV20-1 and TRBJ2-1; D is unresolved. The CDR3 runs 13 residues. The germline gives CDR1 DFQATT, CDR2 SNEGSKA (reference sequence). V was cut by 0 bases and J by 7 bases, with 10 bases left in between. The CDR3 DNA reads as TGCAGTGCTAGAGATTACGGCTGGAATGAGCAGTTCTTC. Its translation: CSARDYGWNEQFF.

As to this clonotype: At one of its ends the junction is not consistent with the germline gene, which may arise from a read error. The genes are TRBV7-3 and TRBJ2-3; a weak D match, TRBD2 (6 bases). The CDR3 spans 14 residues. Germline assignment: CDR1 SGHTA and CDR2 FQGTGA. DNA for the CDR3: TGTGCCAGCAGCATGGGACTTAACACAGATGCGCAGTATTTT. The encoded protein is CASSMGLNTDAQYF.

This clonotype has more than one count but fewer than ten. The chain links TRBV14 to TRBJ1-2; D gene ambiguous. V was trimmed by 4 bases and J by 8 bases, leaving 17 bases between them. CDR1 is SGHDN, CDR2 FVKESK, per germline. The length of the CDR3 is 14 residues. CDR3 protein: CASSPERSIGGYTF. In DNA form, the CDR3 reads TGTGCCAGCAGCCCCGAGCGCTCGATCGGAGGCTACACCTTC.

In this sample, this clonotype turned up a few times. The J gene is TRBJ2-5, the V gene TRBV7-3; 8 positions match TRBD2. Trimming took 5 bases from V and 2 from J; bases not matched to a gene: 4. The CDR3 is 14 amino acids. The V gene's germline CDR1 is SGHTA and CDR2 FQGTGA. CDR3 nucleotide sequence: TGTGCCAGCAGCAGGACGGGGGGGCAAGAGACCCAGTACTTC. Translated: CASSRTGGQETQYF.

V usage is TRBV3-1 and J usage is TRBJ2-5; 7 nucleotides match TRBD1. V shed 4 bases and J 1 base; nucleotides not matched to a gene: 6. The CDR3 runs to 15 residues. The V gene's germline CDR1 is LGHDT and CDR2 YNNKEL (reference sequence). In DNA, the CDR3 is TGTGCCAGCAGCCCGAGGGGGCGTTTCCAAGAGACCCAGTACTTC. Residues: CASSPRGRFQETQYF.

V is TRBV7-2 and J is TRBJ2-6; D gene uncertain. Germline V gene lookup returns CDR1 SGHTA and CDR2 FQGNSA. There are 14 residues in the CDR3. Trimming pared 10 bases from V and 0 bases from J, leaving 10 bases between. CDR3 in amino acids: CAIKGGSGANVLTF. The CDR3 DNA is TGTGCCATCAAGGGTGGCTCTGGGGCCAACGTCCTGACTTTC. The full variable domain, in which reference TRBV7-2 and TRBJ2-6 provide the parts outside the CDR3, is GAGVSQSPSNKVTEKGKDVELRCDPISGHTALYWYRQSLGQGLEFLIYFQGNSAPDKSGLPSDRFSAERTGGSVSTLTIQRTQQEDSAVYLCAIKGGSGANVLTFGAGSRLTVL.